This T cell receptor beta chain was profiled in a study of T-cell memory formation after mild COVID-19. Study information: Among the donors, TCR clusters were largely specific to each donor. Study-level points and caveats: A subset of responding clones appeared in pre-infection memory, suggesting cross-reactive memory joined. Whether day 37 second-wave clones are SARS-CoV-2-specific was not confirmed.

Only a few counts were recorded for this clonotype. Its antigen is not identified. TCR alpha and TCR beta cDNA libraries carrying sample barcodes and UMIs were produced by 5'RACE using constant-segment primers. TCRdb called the 5' RACE reads again in MiXCR, with one record for every CDR3 protein. In the table there are fewer than 650,000 distinct CDR3 sequences, 20% to 25% of which are singletons. The sample comprised PBMCs or a T cell subset sorted from them (not recorded which). This clonotype was sampled from an adult woman who had mild COVID-19 (a few samples of this study predate the infection). Cell type and time point are not known.

CDR3 loop: CASTSGGNYGYTF. Here the CDR3 DNA reads TGTGCCAGCACCTCGGGGGGGAACTATGGCTACACCTTC. This rearrangement joins TRBV6-5 to TRBJ1-2, with D possibly TRBD1 on 5 matching bases. Per the germline V gene, CDR1 is MNHEY and CDR2 is SVGAGI. The CDR3 runs 13 residues. V gave up 7 bases and J gave up 2 bases, with 11 bases separating them.